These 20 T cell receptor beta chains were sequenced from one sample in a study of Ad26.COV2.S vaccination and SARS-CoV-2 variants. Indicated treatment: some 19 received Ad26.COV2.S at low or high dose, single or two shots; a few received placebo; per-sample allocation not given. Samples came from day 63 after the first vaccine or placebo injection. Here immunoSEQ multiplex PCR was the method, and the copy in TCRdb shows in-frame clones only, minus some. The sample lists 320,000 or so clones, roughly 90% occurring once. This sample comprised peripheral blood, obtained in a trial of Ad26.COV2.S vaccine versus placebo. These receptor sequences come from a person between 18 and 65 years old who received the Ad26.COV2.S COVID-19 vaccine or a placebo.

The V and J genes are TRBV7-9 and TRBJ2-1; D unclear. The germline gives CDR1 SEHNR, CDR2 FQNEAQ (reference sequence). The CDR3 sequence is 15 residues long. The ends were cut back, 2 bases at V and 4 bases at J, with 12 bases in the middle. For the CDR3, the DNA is TGTGCCAGCAGCTTAAAAGGGTCAGCTTACAATGAGCAGTTCTTC. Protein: CASSLKGSAYNEQFF.

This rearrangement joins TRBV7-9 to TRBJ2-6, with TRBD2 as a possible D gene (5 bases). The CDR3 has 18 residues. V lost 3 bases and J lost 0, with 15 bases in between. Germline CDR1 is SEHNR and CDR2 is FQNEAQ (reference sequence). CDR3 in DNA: TGTGCCAGCAGCTTCGGGGTAGGCAGCACCTCTGGGGCCAACGTCCTGACTTTC. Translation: CASSFGVGSTSGANVLTF.

The CDR3 coding sequence is TGTGCCAGCAGCCAAGTTAGGGGTGCATACGAGCAGTACTTC. Translating gives CASSQVRGAYEQYF. The chain is built from TRBV14 and TRBJ2-7; a possible D gene is TRBD1 (5 bases). The CDR3 is 14 residues long. The V gene's germline CDR1 is SGHDN and CDR2 FVKESK. V was shortened by 1 base and J by 4 bases, with 11 bases between the two germline ends.

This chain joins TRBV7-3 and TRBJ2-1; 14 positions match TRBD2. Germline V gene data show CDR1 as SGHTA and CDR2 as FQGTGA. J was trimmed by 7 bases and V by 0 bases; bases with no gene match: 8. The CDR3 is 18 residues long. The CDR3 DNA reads TGTGCCAGCAGCTTAACCCTTGGGACTAGCGGGAGCGGGAATGAGCAGTTCTTC. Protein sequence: CASSLTLGTSGSGNEQFF.

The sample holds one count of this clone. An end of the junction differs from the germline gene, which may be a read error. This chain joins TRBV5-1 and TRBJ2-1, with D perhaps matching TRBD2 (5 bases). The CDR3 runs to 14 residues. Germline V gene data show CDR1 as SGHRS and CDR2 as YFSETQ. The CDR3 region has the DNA TGCGCCAGCAGATTGGGCGGGTCCTACAATGAGCAGTTCTTC. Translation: CASRLGGSYNEQFF.

The CDR3 nucleotides read TGTGCCAGTAGTTCCCGGACAGGCCTCCTCAACTATGGCTACACCTTC. Its protein is CASSSRTGLLNYGYTF. The chain carries TRBV19 and TRBJ1-2; 7 bases map to TRBD1. V trimming: 5 bases; J trimming: 2 bases; junction bases outside the gene matches: 11. The CDR3 has 16 amino acids. The germline V gene encodes CDR1 LNHDA and CDR2 SQIVND (reference sequence).

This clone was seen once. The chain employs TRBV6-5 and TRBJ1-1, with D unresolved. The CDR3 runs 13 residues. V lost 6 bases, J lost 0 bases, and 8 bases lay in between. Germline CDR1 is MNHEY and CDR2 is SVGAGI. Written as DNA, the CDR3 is TGTGCCAGCAGGGTTTCAATGAACACTGAAGCTTTCTTT. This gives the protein CASRVSMNTEAFF.

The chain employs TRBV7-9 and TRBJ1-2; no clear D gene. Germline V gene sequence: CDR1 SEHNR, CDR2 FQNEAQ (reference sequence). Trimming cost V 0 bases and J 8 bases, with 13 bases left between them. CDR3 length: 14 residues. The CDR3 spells CASSLALRSEGYTF. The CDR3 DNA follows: TGTGCCAGCAGCTTAGCGCTGAGGAGTGAAGGCTACACCTTC.

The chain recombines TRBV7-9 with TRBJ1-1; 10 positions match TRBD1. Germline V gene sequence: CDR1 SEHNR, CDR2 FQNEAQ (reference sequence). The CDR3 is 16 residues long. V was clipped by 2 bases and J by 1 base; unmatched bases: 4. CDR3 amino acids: CASSLYGTGENTEAFF. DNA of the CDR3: TGTGCCAGCAGCTTATATGGGACAGGGGAGAACACTGAAGCTTTCTTT.

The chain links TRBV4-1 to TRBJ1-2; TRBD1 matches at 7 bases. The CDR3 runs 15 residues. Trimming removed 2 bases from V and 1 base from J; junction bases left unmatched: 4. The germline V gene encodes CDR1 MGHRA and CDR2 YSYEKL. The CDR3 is CASSQLQGFNYGYTF. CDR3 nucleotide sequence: TGCGCCAGCAGCCAACTACAGGGGTTTAACTATGGCTACACCTTC.

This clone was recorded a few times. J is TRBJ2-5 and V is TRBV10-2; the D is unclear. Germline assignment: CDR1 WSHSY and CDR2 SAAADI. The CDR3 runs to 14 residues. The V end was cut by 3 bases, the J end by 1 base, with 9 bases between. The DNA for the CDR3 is TGCGCCAGCAGTGATTCGCGTCTCCAAGAGACCCAGTACTTC. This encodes CASSDSRLQETQYF.

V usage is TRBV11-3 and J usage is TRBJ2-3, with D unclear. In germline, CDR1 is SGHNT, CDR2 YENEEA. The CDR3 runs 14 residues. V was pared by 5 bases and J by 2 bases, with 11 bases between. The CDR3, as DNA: TGTGCCAGCAGCCCAGGATCCTCCACAGATACGCAGTATTTT. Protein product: CASSPGSSTDTQYF.

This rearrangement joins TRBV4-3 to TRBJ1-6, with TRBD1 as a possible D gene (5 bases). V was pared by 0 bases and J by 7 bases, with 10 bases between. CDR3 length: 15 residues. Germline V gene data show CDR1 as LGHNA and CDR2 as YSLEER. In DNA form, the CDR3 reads TGCGCCAGCAGCCAAGATTCAGGGTGGAATTCACCCCTCCACTTT. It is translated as CASSQDSGWNSPLHF.

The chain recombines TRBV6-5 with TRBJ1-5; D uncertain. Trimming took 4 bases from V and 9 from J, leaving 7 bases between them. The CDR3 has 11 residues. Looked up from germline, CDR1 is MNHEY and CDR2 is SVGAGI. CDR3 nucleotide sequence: TGTGCCAGCAGTTCCCGGGGGCCCCAGCATTTT. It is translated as CASSSRGPQHF.

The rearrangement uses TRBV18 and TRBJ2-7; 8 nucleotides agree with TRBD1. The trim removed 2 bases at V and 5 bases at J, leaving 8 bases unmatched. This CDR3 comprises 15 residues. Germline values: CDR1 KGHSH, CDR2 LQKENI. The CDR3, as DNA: TGTGCCAGCTCACCAACCGGGACAGGTACCCACGAGCAGTACTTC. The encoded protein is CASSPTGTGTHEQYF. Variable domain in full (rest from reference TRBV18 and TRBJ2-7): NAGVMQNPRHLVRRRGQEARLRCSPMKGHSHVYWYRQLPEEGLKFMVYLQKENIIDESGMPKERFSAEFPKEGPSILRIQQVVRGDSAAYFCASSPTGTGTHEQYFGPGTRLTVT.

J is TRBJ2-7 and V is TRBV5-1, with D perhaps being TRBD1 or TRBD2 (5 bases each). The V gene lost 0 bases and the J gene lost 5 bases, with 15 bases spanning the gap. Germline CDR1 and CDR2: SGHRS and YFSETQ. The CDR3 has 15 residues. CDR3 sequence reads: CASSLAGTASHEQYV. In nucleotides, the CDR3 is TGCGCCAGCAGCTTGGCCGGGACCGCGTCTCACGAGCAGTACGTC.

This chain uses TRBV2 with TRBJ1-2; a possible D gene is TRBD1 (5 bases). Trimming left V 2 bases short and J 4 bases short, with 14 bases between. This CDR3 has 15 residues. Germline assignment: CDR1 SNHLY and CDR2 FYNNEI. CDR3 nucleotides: TGTGCCAGCAGTGAACGGGGCGGAGGGATCTATGGCTACACCTTC. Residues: CASSERGGGIYGYTF.

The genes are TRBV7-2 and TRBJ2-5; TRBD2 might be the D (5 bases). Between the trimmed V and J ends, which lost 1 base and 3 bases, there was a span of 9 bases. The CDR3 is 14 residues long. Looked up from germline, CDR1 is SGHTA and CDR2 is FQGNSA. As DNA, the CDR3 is TGTGCCAGCAGCTTAGGTTGGAGGAAAGAGACCCAGTACTTC. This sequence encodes CASSLGWRKETQYF.

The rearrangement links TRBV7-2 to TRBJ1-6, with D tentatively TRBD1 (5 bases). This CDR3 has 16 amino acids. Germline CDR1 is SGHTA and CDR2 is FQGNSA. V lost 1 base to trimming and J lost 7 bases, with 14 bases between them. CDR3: CASSLVGDSLNSPLHF. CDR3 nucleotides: TGTGCCAGCAGCTTAGTTGGTGACAGTCTCAATTCACCCCTCCACTTT.

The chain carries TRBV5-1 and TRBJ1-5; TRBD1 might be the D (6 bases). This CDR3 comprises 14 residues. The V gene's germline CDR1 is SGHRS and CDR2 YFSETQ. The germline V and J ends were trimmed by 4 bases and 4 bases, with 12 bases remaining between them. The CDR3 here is CASSQGGGNQPQHF. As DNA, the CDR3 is TGCGCCAGCAGCCAAGGAGGGGGGAATCAGCCCCAGCATTTT.